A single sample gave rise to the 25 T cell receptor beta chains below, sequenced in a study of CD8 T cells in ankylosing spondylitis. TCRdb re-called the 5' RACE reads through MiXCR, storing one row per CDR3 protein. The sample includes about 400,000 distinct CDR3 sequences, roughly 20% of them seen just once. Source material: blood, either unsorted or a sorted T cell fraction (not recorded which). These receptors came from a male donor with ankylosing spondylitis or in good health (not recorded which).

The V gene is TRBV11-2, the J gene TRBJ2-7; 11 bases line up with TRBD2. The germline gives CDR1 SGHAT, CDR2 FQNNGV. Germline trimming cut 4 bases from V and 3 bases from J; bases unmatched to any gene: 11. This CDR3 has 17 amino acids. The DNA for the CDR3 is TGTGCCAGCAGCTATGGGACACCGGGACTAGCGGTCTACGAGCAGTACTTC. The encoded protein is CASSYGTPGLAVYEQYF.

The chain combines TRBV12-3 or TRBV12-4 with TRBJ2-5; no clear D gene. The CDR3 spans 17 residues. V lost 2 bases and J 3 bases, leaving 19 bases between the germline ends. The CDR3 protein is CASSLFNRHTDKETQYF. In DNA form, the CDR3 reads TGTGCCAGCAGTTTATTCAATAGGCATACAGATAAAGAGACCCAGTACTTC.

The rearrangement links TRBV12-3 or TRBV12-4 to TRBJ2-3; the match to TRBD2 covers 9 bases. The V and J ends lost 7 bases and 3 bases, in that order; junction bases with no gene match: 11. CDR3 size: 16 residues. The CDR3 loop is CASIFGLAGSTDTQYF. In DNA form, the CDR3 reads TGTGCCAGCATTTTCGGGCTAGCGGGGAGTACAGATACGCAGTATTTT.

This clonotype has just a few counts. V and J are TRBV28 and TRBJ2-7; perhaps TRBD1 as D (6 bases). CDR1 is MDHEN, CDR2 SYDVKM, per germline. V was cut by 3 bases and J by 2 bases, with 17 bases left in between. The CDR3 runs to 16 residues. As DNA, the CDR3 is TGTGCCAGCAGTTTGGGGGCCGTTACAGCACCCTACGAGCAGTACTTC. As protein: CASSLGAVTAPYEQYF.

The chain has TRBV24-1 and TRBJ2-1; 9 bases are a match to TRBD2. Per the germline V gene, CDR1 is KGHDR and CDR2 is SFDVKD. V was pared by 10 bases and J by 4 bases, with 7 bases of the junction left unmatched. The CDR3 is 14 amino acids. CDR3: CATTSGRMYNEQFF. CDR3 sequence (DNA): TGTGCCACAACTAGCGGGCGCATGTACAATGAGCAGTTCTTC.

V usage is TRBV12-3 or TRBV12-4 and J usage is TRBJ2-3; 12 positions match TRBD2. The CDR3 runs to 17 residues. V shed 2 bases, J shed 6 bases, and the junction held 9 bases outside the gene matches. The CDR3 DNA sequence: TGTGCCAGCAGTTTATACTCTAGCGGGGGGGCCGAGGATACGCAGTATTTT. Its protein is CASSLYSSGGAEDTQYF.

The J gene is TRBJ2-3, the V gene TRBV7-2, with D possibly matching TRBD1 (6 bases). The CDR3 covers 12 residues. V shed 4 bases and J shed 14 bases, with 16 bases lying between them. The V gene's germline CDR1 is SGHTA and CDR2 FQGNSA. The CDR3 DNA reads TGTGCCAGCAGCTCTCAGGGGCGTGGTGCGTATTTT. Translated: CASSSQGRGAYF. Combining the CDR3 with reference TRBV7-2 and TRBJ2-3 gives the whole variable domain GAGVSQSPSNKVTEKGKDVELRCDPISGHTALYWYRQSLGQGLEFLIYFQGNSAPDKSGLPSDRFSAERTGGSVSTLTIQRTQQEDSAVYLCASSSQGRGAYFGPGTRLTVL.

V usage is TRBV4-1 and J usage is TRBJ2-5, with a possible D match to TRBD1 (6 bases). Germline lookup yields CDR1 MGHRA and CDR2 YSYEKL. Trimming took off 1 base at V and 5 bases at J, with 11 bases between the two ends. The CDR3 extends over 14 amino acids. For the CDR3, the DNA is TGCGCCAGCAGCCAAGTCACAGGGCTTGAGACCCAGTACTTC. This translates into CASSQVTGLETQYF.

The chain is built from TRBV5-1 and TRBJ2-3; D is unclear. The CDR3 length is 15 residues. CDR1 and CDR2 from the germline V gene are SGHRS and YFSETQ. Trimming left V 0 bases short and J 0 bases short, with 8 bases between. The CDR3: CASSLEARSTDTQYF. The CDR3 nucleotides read TGCGCCAGCAGCTTGGAGGCGCGTAGCACAGATACGCAGTATTTT.

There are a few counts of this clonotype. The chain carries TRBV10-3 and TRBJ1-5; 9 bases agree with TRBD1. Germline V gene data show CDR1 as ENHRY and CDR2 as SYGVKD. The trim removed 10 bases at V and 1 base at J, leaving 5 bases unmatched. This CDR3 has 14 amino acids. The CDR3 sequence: CATGTGNSNQPQHF. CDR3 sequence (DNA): TGTGCCACGGGGACAGGGAACAGCAATCAGCCCCAGCATTTT.

CDR3 coding DNA: TGTGCCAGCAGTCCCGGGACGAGAGCCTACGAGCAGTACTTC. Amino acid sequence: CASSPGTRAYEQYF. The V and J genes are TRBV28 and TRBJ2-7; D may be TRBD1 or TRBD2 (5 bases each). V shed 5 bases and J shed 2 bases, with 13 bases lying between them. This CDR3 comprises 14 residues. Germline V lookup: CDR1 MDHEN, CDR2 SYDVKM.

CDR3 loop: CASSQVDPSGGAETQYF. In nucleotides, the CDR3 is TGCGCCAGCAGCCAAGTAGACCCTAGCGGGGGGGCAGAGACCCAGTACTTC. This rearrangement joins TRBV10-2 to TRBJ2-5; 12 bases are a match to TRBD2. The trim removed 6 bases at V and 4 bases at J, leaving 12 bases unmatched. Germline loops: CDR1 WSHSY, CDR2 SAAADI. The CDR3 sequence is 17 residues long.

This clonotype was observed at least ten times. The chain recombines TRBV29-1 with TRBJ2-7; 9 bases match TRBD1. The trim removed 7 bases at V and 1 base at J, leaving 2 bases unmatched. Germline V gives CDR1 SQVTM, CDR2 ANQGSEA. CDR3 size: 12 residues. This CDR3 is CSGQGESYEQYF. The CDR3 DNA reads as TGCAGCGGACAGGGGGAGTCCTACGAGCAGTACTTC.

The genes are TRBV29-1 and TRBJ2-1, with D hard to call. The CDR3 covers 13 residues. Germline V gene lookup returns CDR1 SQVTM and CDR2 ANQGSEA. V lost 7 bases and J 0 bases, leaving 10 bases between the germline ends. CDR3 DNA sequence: TGCAGCGCCCGCGAGGCCTCCTACAATGAGCAGTTCTTC. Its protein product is CSAREASYNEQFF.

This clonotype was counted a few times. The CDR3 nucleotides read TGTGCCAGCAGTTACTCGTGGACAGGGGGCTATGAGCAGTTCTTC. This encodes CASSYSWTGGYEQFF. The chain recombines TRBV6-5 with TRBJ2-1, with TRBD1 matching 11 bases. Germline CDR1 reads MNHEY; CDR2 reads SVGAGI. The trim removed 0 bases at V and 8 bases at J, leaving 3 bases unmatched. The CDR3 has 15 residues.

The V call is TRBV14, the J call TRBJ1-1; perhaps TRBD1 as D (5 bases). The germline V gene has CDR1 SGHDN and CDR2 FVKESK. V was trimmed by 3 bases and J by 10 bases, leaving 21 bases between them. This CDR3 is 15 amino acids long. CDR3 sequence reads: CASSHHREGIRAAFF. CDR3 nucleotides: TGTGCCAGCAGCCACCACCGGGAGGGTATCAGGGCAGCTTTCTTT.

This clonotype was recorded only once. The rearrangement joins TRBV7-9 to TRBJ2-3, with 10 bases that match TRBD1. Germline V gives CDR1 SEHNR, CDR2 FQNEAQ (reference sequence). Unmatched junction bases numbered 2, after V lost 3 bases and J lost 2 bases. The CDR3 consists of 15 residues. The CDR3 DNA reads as TGTGCCAGCAGCTTGGGACAGGGGCACACAGATACGCAGTATTTT. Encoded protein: CASSLGQGHTDTQYF.

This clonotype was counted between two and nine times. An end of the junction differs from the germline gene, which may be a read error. CDR3 sequence reads: CASRPRGDRVRF. The DNA for the CDR3 is TGTGCCAGCAGGCCCCGGGGGGACAGGGTCCGGTTC. The chain carries TRBV6-2 or TRBV6-3 and TRBJ2-1; TRBD1 agrees at 9 bases. The CDR3 sequence is 12 residues long. The germline gives CDR1 MNHEY, CDR2 SVGEGT.

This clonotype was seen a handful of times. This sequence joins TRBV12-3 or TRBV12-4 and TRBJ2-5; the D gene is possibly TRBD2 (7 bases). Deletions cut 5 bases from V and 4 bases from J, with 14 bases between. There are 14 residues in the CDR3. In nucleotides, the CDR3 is TGTGCCAGCAGTGGGGGGGCCCCACGAGAGACCCAGTACTTC. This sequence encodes CASSGGAPRETQYF.

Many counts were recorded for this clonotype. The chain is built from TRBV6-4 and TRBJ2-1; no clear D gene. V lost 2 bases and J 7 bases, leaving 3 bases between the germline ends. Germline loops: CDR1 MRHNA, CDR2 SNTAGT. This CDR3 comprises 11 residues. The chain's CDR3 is CASSDGNEQFF. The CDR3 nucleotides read TGTGCCAGCAGTGACGGGAATGAGCAGTTCTTC.

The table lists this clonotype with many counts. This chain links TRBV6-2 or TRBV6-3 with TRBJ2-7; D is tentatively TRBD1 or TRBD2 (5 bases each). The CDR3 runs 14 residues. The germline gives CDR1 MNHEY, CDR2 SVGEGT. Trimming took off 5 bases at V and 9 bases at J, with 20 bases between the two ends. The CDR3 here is CASSLRDPLSTQYF. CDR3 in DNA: TGTGCCAGCAGTCTCCGGGACCCCCTCTCCACGCAGTACTTC.

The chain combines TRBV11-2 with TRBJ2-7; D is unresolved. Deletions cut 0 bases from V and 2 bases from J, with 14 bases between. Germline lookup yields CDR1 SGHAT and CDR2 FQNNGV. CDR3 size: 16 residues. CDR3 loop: CASSLDGRELPYEQYF. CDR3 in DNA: TGTGCCAGCAGCTTAGATGGTAGAGAGCTTCCCTACGAGCAGTACTTC.

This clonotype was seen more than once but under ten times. The CDR3 sequence: CASSGPRDRGINEQFF. DNA for the CDR3: TGTGCCAGCAGCGGTCCCCGGGACAGGGGCATCAATGAGCAGTTCTTC. V is TRBV13 and J is TRBJ2-1; 10 nucleotides agree with TRBD1. The CDR3 length is 16 residues. With V trimmed by 5 bases and J by 6 bases, 10 bases remained unmatched. The germline V gene encodes CDR1 PRHDT and CDR2 FYEKMQ (reference sequence).

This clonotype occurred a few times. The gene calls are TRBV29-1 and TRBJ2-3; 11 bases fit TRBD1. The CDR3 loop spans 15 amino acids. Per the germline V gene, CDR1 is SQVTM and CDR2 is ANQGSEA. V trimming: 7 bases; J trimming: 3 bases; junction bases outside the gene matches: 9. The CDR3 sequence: CSARRTGGGTDTQYF. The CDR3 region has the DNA TGCAGCGCCCGCCGGACAGGGGGCGGGACAGATACGCAGTATTTT.

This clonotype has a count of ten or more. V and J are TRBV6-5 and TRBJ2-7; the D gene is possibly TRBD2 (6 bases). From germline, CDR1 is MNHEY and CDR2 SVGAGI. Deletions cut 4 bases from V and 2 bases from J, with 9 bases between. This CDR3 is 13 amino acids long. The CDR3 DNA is TGTGCCAGCAGTTCACGGGGGACCTACGAGCAGTACTTC. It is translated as CASSSRGTYEQYF.